This is a list of T cell receptor beta chains from one sample in a study of CD8 T cells in Susac syndrome. TCRdb re-called the immunoSEQ multiplex PCR reads through MiXCR, storing one row per CDR3 protein. The sample lists roughly 200,000 distinct CDR3 sequences, 85% to 95% occurring once. Sequencing was done on a sample of CD4+ T cells from PBMCs. These receptors came from a human donor in good health. The CDR3 runs from the conserved cysteine through the conserved F or W. A D gene is named only where the DNA matches it firmly. Size values are once, few and many counts, or a class for expanded clones, and some rows have none.

v_call,j_call,clone_size,d_call,cdr3_length,cdr3_aa,cdr3_nt
TRBV3-1,TRBJ2-5,few,.,13,CASSHGYQETQYF,TGTGCCAGCAGCCATGGGTACCAAGAGACCCAGTACTTC
TRBV20-1,TRBJ1-5,.,TRBD1,15,CSARAGGRGNQPQHF,TGCAGTGCTAGGGCAGGGGGGAGAGGGAATCAGCCCCAGCATTTT
TRBV5-1,TRBJ2-6,few,TRBD1,14,CASGQGDGANVLTF,TGCGCCAGTGGACAGGGTGATGGGGCCAACGTCCTGACTTTC
TRBV29-1,TRBJ1-1,.,.,13,CSVQEAGNTEAFF,TGCAGCGTTCAGGAAGCAGGAAACACTGAAGCTTTCTTT
TRBV29-1,TRBJ2-6,.,.,15,CSVEGAVSGANVLTF,TGCAGCGTTGAAGGGGCGGTCTCTGGGGCCAACGTCCTGACTTTC
TRBV12-3/TRBV12-4,TRBJ2-1,.,TRBD2,16,CASSRYPGLASDEQFF,TGTGCCAGCAGTCGCTATCCGGGACTAGCAAGCGATGAGCAGTTCTTC
TRBV20-1,TRBJ2-4,.,.,16,CSASFRDGAPKDIQYF,TGCAGTGCTAGCTTCCGGGACGGAGCTCCGAAGGACATTCAGTACTTC
TRBV4-3,TRBJ2-7,.,TRBD1,17,CASSQDLAGGDFYEQYF,TGCGCCAGCAGCCAAGATCTTGCAGGGGGTGACTTCTACGAGCAGTACTTC
TRBV13,TRBJ2-3,.,.,15,CASSLRPASTDTQYF,TGTGCCAGCAGCTTAAGGCCAGCTAGCACAGATACGCAGTATTTT
TRBV20-1,TRBJ2-6,.,.,12,CSARRSANVLTF,TGCAGTGCCAGGCGTAGTGCCAACGTCCTGACTTTC
TRBV9,TRBJ2-3,.,TRBD1,16,CASSADRGRSTDTQYF,TGTGCCAGCAGCGCAGACAGGGGGCGAAGCACAGATACGCAGTATTTT
TRBV20-1,TRBJ2-6,.,.,15,CSARGWGSGANVLTF,TGCAGTGCTAGAGGCTGGGGCTCTGGGGCCAACGTCCTGACTTTC
TRBV29-1,TRBJ2-2,.,.,14,CSVRDTWGAGELFF,TGCAGCGTACGAGATACTTGGGGGGCCGGGGAGCTGTTTTTT
TRBV29-1,TRBJ1-1,.,TRBD1,15,CSVERAGQMNTEAFF,TGCAGCGTTGAAAGAGCGGGACAGATGAACACTGAAGCTTTCTTT
TRBV19,TRBJ1-1,once,.,14,CASSIGAANTEAFF,TGTGCCAGTAGTATAGGTGCAGCGAACACTGAAGCTTTCTTT
TRBV20-1,TRBJ2-3,.,.,12,CSADKSTDTQYF,TGCAGTGCGGACAAAAGCACAGATACGCAGTATTTT
TRBV5-4,TRBJ2-7,once,.,12,CASSFYDYEQYF,TGTGCCAGCAGCTTCTACGACTACGAGCAGTACTTC
TRBV6-5,TRBJ2-1,once,TRBD1,15,CASSVGTGFYNEQFF,TGTGCCAGCAGTGTGGGGACAGGGTTTTACAATGAGCAGTTCTTC
TRBV29-1,TRBJ1-2,.,.,12,CSASGRSYGYTF,TGCAGCGCCTCTGGACGGTCGTATGGCTACACCTTC
TRBV29-1,TRBJ1-1,.,TRBD1,13,CSGADRVRTEAFF,TGCAGCGGGGCAGACAGGGTTCGGACTGAAGCTTTCTTT
TRBV5-1,TRBJ1-1,.,.,12,CASSFQRGEAFF,TGCGCCAGCAGTTTTCAGAGGGGAGAAGCTTTCTTT
TRBV6-6,TRBJ2-1,.,.,15,CASRPDSQRRNEQFF,TGTGCCAGCCGCCCAGACAGCCAGAGAAGGAATGAGCAGTTCTTC
TRBV30,TRBJ2-6,.,.,14,CAWSLSSGANVLTF,TGTGCCTGGAGTCTGAGCTCTGGGGCCAACGTCCTGACTTTC
TRBV12-3/TRBV12-4,TRBJ2-4,.,.,14,CASSSGTDKNIQYF,TGTGCCAGCAGTTCCGGGACCGACAAAAACATTCAGTACTTC
TRBV24-1,TRBJ2-3,.,TRBD2,14,CATSEASGGNTQYF,TGTGCCACCAGTGAGGCTAGCGGGGGAAATACGCAGTATTTT
TRBV29-1,TRBJ2-1,.,.,15,CSVEDAASSYNEQFF,TGCAGCGTTGAAGACGCAGCGAGCTCCTACAATGAGCAGTTCTTC
TRBV20-1,TRBJ2-3,.,TRBD1,14,CSAEGTGVTDTQYF,TGCAGTGCAGAAGGGACAGGAGTCACAGATACGCAGTATTTT
TRBV15,TRBJ1-6,.,.,14,CATSRDTPSSPLHF,TGTGCCACCAGCAGAGACACCCCTAGCTCACCCCTCCACTTT
TRBV19,TRBJ1-3,.,.,14,CASSLQGHGNTIYF,TGTGCCAGTAGCCTACAGGGTCACGGCAACACCATATATTTT
TRBV6-4,TRBJ1-5,.,TRBD1,13,CARVGDSDQPQHF,TGTGCCAGGGTGGGGGACAGCGATCAGCCCCAGCATTTT
TRBV9,TRBJ2-4,.,TRBD2,17,CASSVGLAGVGQNIQYF,TGTGCCAGCAGCGTTGGACTAGCGGGGGTAGGACAAAACATTCAGTACTTC
TRBV20-1,TRBJ2-1,.,.,16,CSATPPKRIEYNEQFF,TGCAGTGCTACCCCCCCTAAGCGGATTGAGTACAATGAGCAGTTCTTC
TRBV9,TRBJ2-1,.,.,14,CASSRSGLNNEQFF,TGTGCCAGCAGCCGTTCGGGGCTCAACAATGAGCAGTTCTTC
TRBV7-9,TRBJ1-1,.,.,16,CASSHYPGPQNPEAFF,TGTGCCAGCAGCCATTATCCGGGACCCCAAAACCCTGAAGCTTTCTTT
TRBV20-1,TRBJ2-3,.,.,11,CSATPGNTQYF,TGCAGCGCTACCCCCGGGAATACGCAGTATTTT
TRBV7-9,TRBJ2-3,.,.,15,CASSIPGSGADTQYF,TGTGCCAGCAGCATCCCCGGGAGCGGCGCAGATACGCAGTATTTT
TRBV29-1,TRBJ2-5,.,TRBD2,13,CSGGTSGEETQYF,TGCAGTGGCGGGACTAGCGGGGAAGAGACCCAGTACTTC
TRBV9,TRBJ2-1,.,TRBD1,16,CASSVARGQGVNEQFF,TGTGCCAGCAGCGTAGCTCGGGGACAGGGGGTTAATGAGCAGTTCTTC
TRBV4-1,TRBJ2-2,.,.,16,CASSPKGGTNTGELFF,TGCGCCAGCAGCCCGAAGGGGGGGACGAACACCGGGGAGCTGTTTTTT
TRBV29-1,TRBJ2-1,.,.,15,CSVEDTGKVNDEQFF,TGCAGCGTTGAAGATACGGGAAAGGTCAACGATGAGCAGTTCTTC
TRBV3-1,TRBJ2-7,once,TRBD1,12,CASGDRSNEQYF,TGTGCCAGCGGGGACAGAAGCAACGAGCAGTACTTC
TRBV7-2,TRBJ1-2,.,.,16,CASSQGRGARHYGYTF,TGTGCCAGCAGCCAAGGGAGGGGGGCGCGTCACTATGGCTACACCTTC
TRBV12-3/TRBV12-4,TRBJ1-2,.,.,13,CASSLAAAYGHTF,TGTGCCAGCAGTTTAGCGGCAGCCTATGGCCACACCTTC
TRBV29-1,TRBJ2-1,.,TRBD1,17,CSVEYRGSTRSRHEQFF,TGCAGCGTTGAGTACAGGGGTTCTACACGATCTCGACATGAGCAGTTCTTC
TRBV19,TRBJ1-5,.,.,13,CASRQSGNQPQHF,TGTGCCAGCAGGCAGAGCGGGAATCAGCCCCAGCATTTT
TRBV25-1,TRBJ2-5,.,.,15,CASSESGQLGETQYF,TGTGCCAGCAGTGAATCTGGACAGCTCGGGGAGACCCAGTACTTC
TRBV15,TRBJ2-6,.,.,17,CATSRGAEDYGANVLTF,TGTGCCACCAGCAGAGGTGCGGAGGATTACGGGGCCAACGTCCTGACTTTC
TRBV15,TRBJ1-2,.,.,13,CATSSSQGVGYTF,TGTGCCACCAGCAGTTCACAGGGTGTCGGCTACACCTTC
TRBV20-1,TRBJ2-1,.,.,16,CSARDYSGPVHNEQFF,TGCAGTGCTAGAGACTACAGCGGGCCGGTGCACAATGAGCAGTTCTTC
TRBV7-9,TRBJ1-1,once,.,13,CASAPGSNTEAFF,TGTGCCAGCGCCCCAGGATCGAACACTGAAGCTTTCTTT
TRBV19,TRBJ1-1,.,TRBD1,15,CASTRGQGSYAEAFF,TGTGCCAGTACTCGGGGACAGGGAAGTTACGCTGAAGCTTTCTTT
TRBV20-1,TRBJ2-5,once,TRBD2,15,CSAQEREGPRETQYF,TGCAGTGCTCAGGAGCGGGAGGGCCCTCGAGAGACCCAGTACTTC
TRBV7-9,TRBJ1-2,.,TRBD1,15,CASSLATGGVGGYTF,TGTGCCAGCAGCTTAGCAACAGGGGGCGTCGGTGGCTACACCTTC
TRBV12-3/TRBV12-4,TRBJ1-1,once,.,12,CASSLLESEAFF,TGTGCCAGCAGTTTATTGGAGTCTGAAGCTTTCTTT